This TCR beta chain was captured by sequencing in a study of T cell responses to AZD1222 COVID-19 vaccine (dated by TCRdb to about 2021). Regarding the complete study: TCR sequencing was performed for 230 to 250 trial participants, of whom about 200 were given two doses of AZD1222 and around 26 were given two doses of MenACWY control vaccine. Trial participants were enrolled by age into 18-55, 56-69 and 70-plus year subgroups, with 148, 28 and 57 TCR-sequenced participants respectively. Study-level results and caveats: Spike-specific TCR breadth and depth rose significantly after two AZD1222 doses compared with day 0 and with MenACWY recipients. Because no day 14 peak-response samples were available, repertoires were characterized only after the peak T cell response. Conclusions about previously exposed vaccinees are limited, since just five or six AZD1222 recipients were seropositive for SARS-CoV-2 at baseline. In the small 56-69-year group, the increase in depth fell short of significance, most likely because of low power. Participants were mostly white British, with more females than males. The authors suggested clonal diversity may have been underestimated. Vaccine-associated CD4 TCRs spanned the whole spike protein, with dominant responses in regions 160-218 and 743-854. Reportedly, almost half of the unique spike-specific TCRs recognized epitopes lying outside the regions that are mutated in the B.1.351 and B.1.1.7 variants.

Turning to this clone: Its recognized antigen is unknown. Nothing much larger sits one base from this clone, and base qualities are not available.

The CDR3 regions of human TCRbeta chains were subjected to immunosequencing. On the study's bioinformatics: TCRs in the repertoires were compared against a reference library of SARS-CoV-2-specific TCRs that had been generated with the MIRA antigen-specificity platform. Breadth was defined as the fraction of unique TCRs that were SARS-CoV-2-associated, and depth was defined as the fraction of total T cells that were SARS-CoV-2-associated. Each spike-specific TCR was assigned to its reactive spike region and to a CD4 or CD8 class using the MIRA data. Log10-transformed breadth and depth values were compared by one-way ANOVA with Sidak's multiple comparisons tests. The immuneACCESS repertoire file appears here via TCRdb, limited to in-frame rearrangements. These files lack a portion of the clones; in checked studies, under half of the deficit traces to unresolved V genes, and the cause of the others is not known. V, J and clone size are taken as reported in that table, and D and trimming were inferred from the DNA itself. Recorded for this sample are roughly 150,000 clones; about nine tenths of them occurred a single time. The top ten hold about 3.4% of the sample.

From cysteine to phenylalanine, the CDR3 is 16 amino acids long. Only the CDR3 DNA stays, 48 bases, in frame from base 1. V is pared back by 6 bases and J by 4 bases, with 20 bases lying between the germline termini. The CDR1 and CDR2 encoded by the germline V gene are KGHSH and LQKENI. The time point label, as the study defines it: baseline before first vaccination. This sample's treatment or condition label indicates: meningococcal conjugate vaccine given as trial control. Samples from vaccinated people were obtained from the UK trials COV001 and COV002, which included a single-blind randomized controlled phase 2/3 trial of AZD1222 (ChAdOx1 nCoV-19) in healthy adults. For TCRbeta chain sequencing, PBMC samples from trial participants were taken at day 0 and at day 28 after the second dose.

Sequenced here: peripheral blood, sampled on day 0 of MenACWY control vaccination. The chain links TRBV18 with TRBJ2-3, with a weak D call of TRBD1 (6 bases match). The receptor comes from an adult in good health. The sequenced DNA is TGTGCCAGCTCTCCGCTACAGGGTCTTCGAGCAGATACGCAGTATTTT. This codes for CASSPLQGLRADTQYF.